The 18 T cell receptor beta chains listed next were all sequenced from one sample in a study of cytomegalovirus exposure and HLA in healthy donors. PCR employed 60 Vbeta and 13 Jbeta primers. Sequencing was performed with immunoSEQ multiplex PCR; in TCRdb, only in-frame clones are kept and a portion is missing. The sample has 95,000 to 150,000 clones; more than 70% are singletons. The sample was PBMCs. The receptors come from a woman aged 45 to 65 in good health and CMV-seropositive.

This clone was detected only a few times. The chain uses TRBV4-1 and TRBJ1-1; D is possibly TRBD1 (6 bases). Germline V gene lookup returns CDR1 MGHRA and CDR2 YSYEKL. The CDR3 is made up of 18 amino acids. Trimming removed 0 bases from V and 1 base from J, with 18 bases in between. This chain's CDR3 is CASSQEWFRVRGNTEAFF. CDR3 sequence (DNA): TGCGCCAGCAGCCAAGAATGGTTTCGCGTCAGGGGGAACACTGAAGCTTTCTTT.

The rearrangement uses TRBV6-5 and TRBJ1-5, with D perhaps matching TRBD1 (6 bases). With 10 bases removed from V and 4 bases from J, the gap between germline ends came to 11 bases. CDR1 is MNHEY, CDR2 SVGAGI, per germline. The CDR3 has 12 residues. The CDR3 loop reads CAIRTENQPQHF. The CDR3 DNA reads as TGTGCCATCCGGACAGAAAATCAGCCCCAGCATTTT.

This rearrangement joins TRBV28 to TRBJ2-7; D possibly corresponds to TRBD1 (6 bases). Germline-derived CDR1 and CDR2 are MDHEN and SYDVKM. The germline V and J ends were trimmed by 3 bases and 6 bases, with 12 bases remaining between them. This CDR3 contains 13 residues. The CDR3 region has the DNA TGTGCCAGCAGTTTCCTGACAGGACCCGAGCAGTACTTC. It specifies CASSFLTGPEQYF.

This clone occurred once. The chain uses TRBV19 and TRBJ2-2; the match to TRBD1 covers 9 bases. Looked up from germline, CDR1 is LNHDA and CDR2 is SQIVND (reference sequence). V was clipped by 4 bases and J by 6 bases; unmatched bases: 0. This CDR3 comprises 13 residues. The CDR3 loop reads CASSRTGAGELFF. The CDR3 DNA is TGTGCCAGTAGTAGGACAGGGGCCGGGGAGCTGTTTTTT.

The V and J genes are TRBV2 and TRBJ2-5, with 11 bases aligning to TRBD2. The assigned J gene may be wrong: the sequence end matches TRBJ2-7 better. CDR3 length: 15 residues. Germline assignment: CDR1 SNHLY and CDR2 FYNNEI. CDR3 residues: CASSPQLAGAHEQYF. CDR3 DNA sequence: TGTGCCAGCAGCCCCCAACTAGCGGGAGCCCACGAGCAGTACTTC.

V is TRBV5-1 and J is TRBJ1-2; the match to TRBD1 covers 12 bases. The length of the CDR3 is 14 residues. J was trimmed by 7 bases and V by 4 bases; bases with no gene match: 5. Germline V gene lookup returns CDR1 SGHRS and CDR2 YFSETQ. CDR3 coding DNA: TGCGCCAGCAGCCTGGGACAGGGGGCCTCTGGCTACACCTTC. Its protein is CASSLGQGASGYTF.

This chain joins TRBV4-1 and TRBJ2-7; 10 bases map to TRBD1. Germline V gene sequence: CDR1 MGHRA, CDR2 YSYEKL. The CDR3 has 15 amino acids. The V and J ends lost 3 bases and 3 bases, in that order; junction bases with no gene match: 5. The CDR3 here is CASSHMTGGYYEQYF. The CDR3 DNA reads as TGCGCCAGCAGCCATATGACAGGGGGCTACTACGAGCAGTACTTC.

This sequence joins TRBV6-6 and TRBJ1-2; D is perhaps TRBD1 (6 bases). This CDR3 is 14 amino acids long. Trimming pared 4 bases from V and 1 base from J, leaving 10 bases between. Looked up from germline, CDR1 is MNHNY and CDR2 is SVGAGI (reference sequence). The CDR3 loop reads CASSFLRGNYGYTF. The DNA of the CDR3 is TGTGCCAGCAGTTTTCTCAGGGGTAACTATGGCTACACCTTC.

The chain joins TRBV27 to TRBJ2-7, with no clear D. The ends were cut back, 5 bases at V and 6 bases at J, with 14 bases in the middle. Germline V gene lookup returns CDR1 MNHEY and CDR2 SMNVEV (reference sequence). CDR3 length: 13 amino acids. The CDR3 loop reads CASSASMLGEQYF. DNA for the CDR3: TGTGCCAGCAGTGCGTCGATGCTTGGCGAGCAGTACTTC.

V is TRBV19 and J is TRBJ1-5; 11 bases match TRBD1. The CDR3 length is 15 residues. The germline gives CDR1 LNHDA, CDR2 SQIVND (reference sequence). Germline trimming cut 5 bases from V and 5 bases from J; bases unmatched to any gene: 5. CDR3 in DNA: TGTGCCAGTAGTTCATGGACAGGGGGCGATCAGCCCCAGCATTTT. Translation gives CASSSWTGGDQPQHF.

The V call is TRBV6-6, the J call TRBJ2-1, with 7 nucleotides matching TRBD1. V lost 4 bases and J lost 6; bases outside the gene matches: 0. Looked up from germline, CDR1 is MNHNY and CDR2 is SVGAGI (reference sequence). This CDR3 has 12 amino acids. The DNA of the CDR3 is TGTGCCAGCAGTTCAGGGGGCAATGAGCAGTTCTTC. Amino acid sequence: CASSSGGNEQFF.

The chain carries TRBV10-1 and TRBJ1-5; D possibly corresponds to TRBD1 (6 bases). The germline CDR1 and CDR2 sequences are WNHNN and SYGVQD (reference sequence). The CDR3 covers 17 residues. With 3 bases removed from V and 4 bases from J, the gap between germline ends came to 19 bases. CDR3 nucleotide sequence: TGCGCCAGCAGTGAAGGACAGCGGCGACTGCAGAATCAGCCCCAGCATTTT. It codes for CASSEGQRRLQNQPQHF.

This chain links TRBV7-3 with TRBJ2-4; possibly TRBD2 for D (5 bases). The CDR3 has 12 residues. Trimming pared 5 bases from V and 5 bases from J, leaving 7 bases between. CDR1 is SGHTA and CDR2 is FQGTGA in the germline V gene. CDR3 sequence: CASSPGENIQYF. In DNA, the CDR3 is TGTGCCAGCAGCCCCGGGGAAAACATTCAGTACTTC.

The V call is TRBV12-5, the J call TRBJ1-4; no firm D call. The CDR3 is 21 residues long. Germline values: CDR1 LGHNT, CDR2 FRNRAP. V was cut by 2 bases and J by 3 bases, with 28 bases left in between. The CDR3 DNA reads TGTGCTAGTGGTTTGTTTCTTAGGTTTGGGTTCGGAGGCGAGGCTAATGAAAAACTGTTTTTT. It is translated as CASGLFLRFGFGGEANEKLFF. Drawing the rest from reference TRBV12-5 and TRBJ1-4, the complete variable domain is DARVTQTPRHKVTEMGQEVTMRCQPILGHNTVFWYRQTMMQGLELLAYFRNRAPLDDSGMPKDRFSAEMPDATLATLKIQPSEPRDSAVYFCASGLFLRFGFGGEANEKLFFGSGTQLSVL.

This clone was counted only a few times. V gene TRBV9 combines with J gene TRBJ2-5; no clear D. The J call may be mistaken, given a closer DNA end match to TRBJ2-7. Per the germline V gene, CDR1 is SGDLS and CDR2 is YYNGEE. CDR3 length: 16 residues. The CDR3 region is CASSESIPPRRVEQYF. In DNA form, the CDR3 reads TGTGCCAGCAGCGAATCCATTCCCCCCCGTCGGGTCGAGCAGTACTTC.

CDR3 DNA sequence: TGCGCCAGCAGCCAAGCGACTTTAGCGTGGAGCTACACCTTC. It yields the protein CASSQATLAWSYTF. The genes are TRBV4-1 and TRBJ1-2, with no clear D. The CDR3 spans 14 residues. The germline V and J ends were trimmed by 1 base and 9 bases, with 15 bases remaining between them. CDR1 MGHRA and CDR2 YSYEKL come from the germline V gene.

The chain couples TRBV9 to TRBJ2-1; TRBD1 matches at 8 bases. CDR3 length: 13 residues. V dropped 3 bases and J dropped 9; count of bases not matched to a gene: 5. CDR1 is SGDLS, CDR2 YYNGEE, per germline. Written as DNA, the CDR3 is TGTGCCAGCAGCGAACGCAGGGGGCCTGAGCAGTTCTTC. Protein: CASSERRGPEQFF.

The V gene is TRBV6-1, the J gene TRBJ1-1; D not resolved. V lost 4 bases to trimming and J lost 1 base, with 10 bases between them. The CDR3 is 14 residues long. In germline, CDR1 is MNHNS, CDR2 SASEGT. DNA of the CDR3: TGTGCCAGCAGTGGACGGGAAACGAACACTGAAGCTTTCTTT. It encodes CASSGRETNTEAFF.